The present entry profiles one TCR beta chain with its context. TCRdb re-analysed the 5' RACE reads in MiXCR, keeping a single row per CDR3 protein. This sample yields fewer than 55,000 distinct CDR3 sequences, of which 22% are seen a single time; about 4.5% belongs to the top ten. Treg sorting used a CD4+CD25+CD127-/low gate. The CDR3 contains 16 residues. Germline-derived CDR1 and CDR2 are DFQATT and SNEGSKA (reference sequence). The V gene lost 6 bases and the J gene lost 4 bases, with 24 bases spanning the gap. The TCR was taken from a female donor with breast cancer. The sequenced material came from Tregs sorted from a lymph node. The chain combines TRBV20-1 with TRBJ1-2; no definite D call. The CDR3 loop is CSAPTSTGGRFYGYTF. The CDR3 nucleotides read TGCAGTGCGCCTACTTCGACGGGAGGAAGATTCTATGGCTACACCTTC.